The present TCR beta chain was sequenced within a study of T cell repertoires in cytomegalovirus infection. For the study at large: Indications of both CMV infection and matching HLA type were provided by public TCR beta signatures. Study-level results: HLA-C-restricted CMV clonotypes gave the most frequent clonotype in two of eight donors. Of the TCR beta families, the public ones yielded a cumulative frequency that identified carriers of CMV plus the relevant HLA.

The germline V gene has CDR1 SGHDT and CDR2 YYEEEE. J lost 0 bases, V lost 9 bases, and 4 bases had no gene match. The CDR3 runs to 14 residues. TCRdb ran MiXCR on the reads and lists one entry per CDR3 protein. The table lists about 740,000 distinct CDR3 sequences, 35% to 45% of them singletons. To note about this clonotype: The antigen is not known.

The gene calls are TRBV5-6 and TRBJ2-4, with TRBD1 matching 9 bases. The sample consisted of PBMCs. The source of this sequence is a human donor in good health (CMV status not recorded). Some clones in this sample may be carry-over from other donors' samples. The DNA for the CDR3 is TGTGCCACTTCGGGACAGGGAGCCAAAAACATTCAGTACTTC. Its translation: CATSGQGAKNIQYF.